This T cell receptor (beta chain) was identified in a study of blood T cells in healthy people across ages. For the second PCR, which ran for about 6 to 11 cycles, a sample-barcoded 5' primer and a J-beta primer mix were used. Each CDR3 protein gets one entry after TCRdb re-called the 5' RACE reads with MiXCR. The sample records about 1.5 million distinct CDR3 sequences, 40% to 45% being singletons. The specimen sequenced was blood. The receptor was isolated from a woman younger than 30 in good health.

In DNA, the CDR3 is TGCAGCGTCATAGACACGGGGCTTTACAATGAGCAGTACTTC. This translates into CSVIDTGLYNEQYF. V gene TRBV29-1 combines with J gene TRBJ2-5; D might be TRBD1 or TRBD2, each matching 5 bases. Trimming stripped 6 bases from V and 11 bases from J, with 25 bases between. Germline values: CDR1 SQVTM, CDR2 ANQGSEA. The CDR3 is made up of 14 amino acids.